This T cell receptor beta chain was sequenced in a study of radiotherapy plus CTLA-4 blockade in lung cancer. Study background: For approximately 17% of patients, objective responses occurred, and around 34% had disease control.

Points on this clone: Its specificity is unknown.

Findings and limits, study-wide: According to reports, early shifts in blood T cell clones, alongside interferon-beta, forecast response most accurately. TCR clones from tumors expanded in blood after radiotherapy plus ipilimumab.

Only in-frame clones appear in the TCRdb table, and some are missing; sequencing was by immunoSEQ multiplex PCR. The table records around 45,000 clones, 76% of them present only once. The source was peripheral blood, collected from a patient treated with radiotherapy plus ipilimumab. This TCR was sampled from a human donor with non-small cell lung cancer who had stable disease on radiotherapy plus ipilimumab.

The CDR3 DNA reads as TGTGCCAGCAGCTTACAGGGGATGGGCAATCAGCCCCAGCATTTT. Translating it yields CASSLQGMGNQPQHF. The chain combines TRBV7-6 with TRBJ1-5, with D possibly TRBD1 on 6 matching bases. The CDR3 contains 15 residues. CDR1 and CDR2 from the germline V gene are SGHVS and FNYEAQ. Trimming left V 2 bases short and J 2 bases short, with 10 bases between.